This T cell receptor (beta chain) was sequenced for a study of long-term antiretroviral therapy in people with HIV. Regarding the study as a whole: ART-treated samples gained diversity yet remained below transplant donor controls.

The run of the v3.0 immunoSEQ assay was at survey level. TCRdb keeps only in-frame clones here, not all; method: immunoSEQ multiplex PCR. The sample yields 7,500 to 10,000 clones, around four fifths seen once. Notes on this clone: Its antigen is as yet unknown.

The CDR3 is 12 amino acids. Trimming took 2 bases from V and 8 from J, leaving 7 bases between them. The germline V gene encodes CDR1 MNHEY and CDR2 SMNVEV (reference sequence). The material sequenced was unsorted PBMCs, taken 0.7 years after starting antiretroviral therapy. The chain links TRBV27 to TRBJ2-1; no definite D call. This clonotype was sampled from a man aged 35 to 55 with HIV. The CDR3 region is CASSLGHDEQFF. The DNA of the CDR3 is TGTGCCAGCAGTTTAGGCCACGATGAGCAGTTCTTC.